The 22 T cell receptor beta chains below all came from one sample that was sequenced in a study of T-cell reconstitution after alpha-beta-depleted transplantation in children. Unique molecular identifiers were used in preparing the TCRbeta library. A single record per CDR3 protein comes from TCRdb applying MiXCR to the PCR reads. The table includes about 4,200 distinct CDR3 sequences, 15% to 20% detected once. Material: PBMCs, mostly from graft donor cells, obtained 180 days after TCRalphabeta/CD19-depleted stem cell transplant. The receptors were sampled from a male patient aged 2-15 years who had a stem cell transplant for acute lymphoblastic leukemia, so the T cells may come from the graft donor.

By share of the sample, this clonotype is medium-sized. The chain combines TRBV5-1 with TRBJ1-4; D not resolved. V lost 5 bases and J lost 8, with 13 bases in between. There are 13 residues in the CDR3. CDR1 is SGHRS, CDR2 YFSETQ, per germline. This CDR3 reads CASSFAGFEKLFF. The CDR3 nucleotides are TGCGCCAGCAGTTTCGCGGGATTCGAAAAACTGTTTTTT.

The CDR3 loop is CASSWSEEGYEQYV. CDR3 in DNA: TGTGCCAGCAGCTGGTCAGAGGAGGGTTACGAGCAGTACGTC. V gene TRBV7-9 combines with J gene TRBJ2-7; tentative D call: TRBD2 (6 bases). Germline V gene sequence: CDR1 SEHNR, CDR2 FQNEAQ (reference sequence). The CDR3 consists of 14 residues. V was shortened by 4 bases and J by 4 bases, with 14 bases between the two germline ends.

The rearrangement uses TRBV7-2 and TRBJ2-3; 11 positions match TRBD2. The germline V gene encodes CDR1 SGHTA and CDR2 FQGNSA. This CDR3 is 16 amino acids long. V shed 4 bases and J 5 bases; nucleotides not matched to a gene: 8. The CDR3 reads CASSSKLAGAQDTQYF. The CDR3 nucleotides are TGTGCCAGCAGCTCCAAACTAGCGGGAGCTCAAGATACGCAGTATTTT.

V usage is TRBV7-2 and J usage is TRBJ1-2, with D perhaps TRBD1 (5 bases). The CDR3 has 14 residues. CDR1 and CDR2 (germline): SGHTA, FQGNSA. Trimming pared 1 base from V and 2 bases from J, leaving 8 bases between. The CDR3 here is CASSLVRGNYGYTF. In DNA, the CDR3 is TGTGCCAGCAGCTTAGTGAGGGGCAACTATGGCTACACCTTC.

Many counts were recorded for this clonotype. The genes are TRBV6-5 and TRBJ1-1; no definite D call. V was pared by 7 bases and J by 5 bases, with 11 bases between. CDR3 size: 12 residues. Germline V lookup: CDR1 MNHEY, CDR2 SVGAGI. In DNA form, the CDR3 reads TGTGCCAGCAAGTCAGTGTGGACTGAAGCTTTCTTT. Protein product: CASKSVWTEAFF.

The chain uses TRBV12-3 or TRBV12-4 and TRBJ2-1; D not resolved. V was trimmed by 5 bases and J by 6 bases, leaving 11 bases between them. CDR3 length equals 13 residues. The CDR3 DNA reads as TGTGCCAGCAGTCCCTCAAGGGTCAATGAGCAGTTCTTC. It is translated as CASSPSRVNEQFF.

This clonotype was seen at least ten times. V is TRBV12-3 or TRBV12-4 and J is TRBJ1-1; D might be TRBD1 (6 bases). This CDR3 is built from 13 residues. V lost 10 bases and J 5 bases, leaving 17 bases between the germline ends. The CDR3 DNA reads as TGTGCCACCACGGCAGGGGCGAGGACTGAAGCTTTCTTT. This gives the protein CATTAGARTEAFF.

This clonotype appeared many times. The chain uses TRBV4-1 and TRBJ1-4; D is possibly TRBD1 (5 bases). Germline CDR1 is MGHRA and CDR2 is YSYEKL. The length of the CDR3 is 16 residues. V was shortened by 0 bases and J by 7 bases, with 15 bases between the two germline ends. The CDR3 DNA reads TGCGCCAGCAGCCAAGATTATGGCAGGGCGGGTGAAAAACTGTTTTTT. Amino acid sequence: CASSQDYGRAGEKLFF.

This clonotype was observed at least ten times. CDR3: CASSYFRLASEQYF. CDR3 in DNA: TGTGCCAGCAGTTACTTTAGGCTAGCATCCGAGCAGTACTTC. The chain recombines TRBV6-5 with TRBJ2-7; a possible D gene is TRBD2 (5 bases). Trimming pared 1 base from V and 6 bases from J, leaving 13 bases between. This CDR3 region has 14 residues. CDR1 MNHEY and CDR2 SVGAGI come from the germline V gene.

A remark on this clonotype: Germline is not matched at one junction end, which may reflect a read error. The genes are TRBV4-2 and TRBJ2-2; weak D call: TRBD1 (5 bases). CDR1 is LGHNA, CDR2 YNFKEQ, per germline. The CDR3 spans 14 residues. The CDR3 sequence: CAISPGRVAGELFF. Written as DNA, the CDR3 is TGTGCCATCAGCCCAGGGCGCGTCGCCGGGGAGCTGTTTTTT.

J is TRBJ2-2 and V is TRBV2, with D possibly matching TRBD1 (5 bases). The germline CDR1 and CDR2 sequences are SNHLY and FYNNEI. V shed 10 bases and J shed 3 bases, with 9 bases lying between them. CDR3 size: 12 residues. The CDR3 sequence is CAILGDTGELFF. In nucleotides, the CDR3 is TGTGCCATCCTAGGGGACACCGGGGAGCTGTTTTTT.

This clonotype was counted many times. J is TRBJ1-2 and V is TRBV3-1; D might be TRBD1 (6 bases). Trimming took 4 bases from V and 2 from J, leaving 14 bases between them. The CDR3 loop spans 15 amino acids. The V gene's germline CDR1 is LGHDT and CDR2 YNNKEL (reference sequence). Here the CDR3 DNA reads TGTGCCAGCAGCCCGGCCCGGACAGAAAACTATGGCTACACCTTC. This translates into CASSPARTENYGYTF.

In this sample, this clonotype is medium-sized. The genes are TRBV4-2 and TRBJ1-1; unclear D gene. Germline V gives CDR1 LGHNA, CDR2 YNFKEQ. The V and J ends lost 0 bases and 3 bases respectively, with 5 bases between them. The CDR3 runs to 13 residues. CDR3 region: CASSQDWDTEAFF. As DNA, the CDR3 is TGTGCCAGCAGCCAAGATTGGGACACTGAAGCTTTCTTT.

The chain is built from TRBV20-1 and TRBJ2-1; 8 bases are a match to TRBD2. CDR1 is DFQATT and CDR2 is SNEGSKA in the germline V gene (reference sequence). Trimming took 8 bases from V and 6 from J; bases not matched to a gene: 12. The length of the CDR3 is 14 residues. DNA of the CDR3: TGCAGTTCCTCCTGGGGCGGGGGGCCCAATGAGCAGTTCTTC. It yields the protein CSSSWGGGPNEQFF.

The chain carries TRBV13 and TRBJ2-7; D is perhaps TRBD2 (5 bases). Trimming left V 5 bases short and J 6 bases short, with 14 bases between. Per germline, CDR1 PRHDT and CDR2 FYEKMQ (reference sequence). This CDR3 has 13 amino acids. For the CDR3, the DNA is TGTGCCAGCAGCCCCGGTCTCCGGGGCGAGCAGTACTTC. Its translation: CASSPGLRGEQYF.

As regards this clonotype: This CDR3 is missing its conserved last phenylalanine or tryptophan, likely due to a read error. The gene calls are TRBV20-1 and TRBJ2-5; D possibly corresponds to TRBD1 (6 bases). The CDR3 is 14 residues long. Germline-derived CDR1 and CDR2 are DFQATT and SNEGSKA (reference sequence). Trimming left V 5 bases short and J 0 bases short, with 13 bases between. CDR3 DNA: TGCAGTGCTTTCTGGGACAAGAACCAAGAGACCCAGTACTCC. Amino acid sequence: CSAFWDKNQETQYS.

The table lists this clonotype with many counts. The chain employs TRBV5-1 and TRBJ2-2; D is possibly TRBD1 (6 bases). V was pared by 4 bases and J by 0 bases, with 7 bases between. CDR1 and CDR2 from the germline V gene are SGHRS and YFSETQ. This CDR3 has 14 amino acids. The CDR3, as DNA: TGCGCCAGCAGCGAGGGGGCGAACACCGGGGAGCTGTTTTTT. It translates to CASSEGANTGELFF.

The CDR3 sequence is CSARPYTGELFF. CDR3 nucleotide sequence: TGCAGTGCTAGGCCTTACACCGGGGAGCTGTTTTTT. The chain has TRBV20-1 and TRBJ2-2; no clear D. CDR1 is DFQATT and CDR2 is SNEGSKA in the germline V gene (reference sequence). The V end was cut by 3 bases, the J end by 3 bases, with 5 bases between. The CDR3 extends over 12 amino acids.

The chain carries TRBV7-9 and TRBJ2-3; D uncertain. The CDR3 runs to 15 residues. V lost 3 bases, J lost 0 bases, and 10 bases lay in between. CDR1 and CDR2 from the germline V gene are SEHNR and FQNEAQ (reference sequence). CDR3: CASSFWVFSTDTQYF. DNA of the CDR3: TGTGCCAGCAGCTTTTGGGTTTTTAGCACAGATACGCAGTATTTT.

In this sample, this clonotype turned up many times. V usage is TRBV7-9 and J usage is TRBJ2-7; D perhaps matches TRBD2 (6 bases). The CDR3 loop spans 14 amino acids. Trimming removed 1 base at V and 2 bases at J, with 9 bases between. Germline values: CDR1 SEHNR, CDR2 FQNEAQ (reference sequence). The DNA of the CDR3 is TGTGCCAGCAGCTTAGGGGGGGTAACCTACGAGCAGTACTTC. Protein sequence: CASSLGGVTYEQYF. Together with reference TRBV7-9 and TRBJ2-7, the CDR3 gives the full variable domain: DTGVSQNPRHKITKRGQNVTFRCDPISEHNRLYWYRQTLGQGPEFLTYFQNEAQLEKSRLLSDRFSAERPKGSFSTLEIQRTEQGDSAMYLCASSLGGVTYEQYFGPGTRLTVT.

This clonotype qualifies as medium-sized. This rearrangement joins TRBV13 to TRBJ2-1; possible D gene TRBD1, 5 bases. Trimming cost V 4 bases and J 4 bases, with 14 bases left between them. Germline V gene data show CDR1 as PRHDT and CDR2 as FYEKMQ (reference sequence). The CDR3 is 15 residues long. The CDR3 region has the DNA TGTGCCAGCAGCTCTGTAGGACATCGTTACAATGAGCAGTTCTTC. Its translation is CASSSVGHRYNEQFF. Full variable domain (remainder filled in from reference TRBV13 and TRBJ2-1): AAGVIQSPRHLIKEKRETATLKCYPIPRHDTVYWYQQGPGQDPQFLISFYEKMQSDKGSIPDRFSAQQFSDYHSELNMSSLELGDSALYFCASSSVGHRYNEQFFGPGTRLTVL.

This clonotype is labeled as medium-sized. As DNA, the CDR3 is TGCGCCAGCAGCTTGGCCTTAGTCGACAGCACTGAAGCTTTCTTT. Amino acids: CASSLALVDSTEAFF. This chain connects TRBV5-1 to TRBJ1-1; possible D gene TRBD1, 5 bases. V was clipped by 0 bases and J by 4 bases, with 13 bases between them. The CDR3 is made up of 15 amino acids. CDR1 SGHRS and CDR2 YFSETQ come from the germline V gene.